This TCR beta chain was recorded in a study of cytomegalovirus exposure and HLA in healthy donors. The germline V gene has CDR1 MDHEN and CDR2 SYDVKM. The CDR3 has 12 amino acids. With 5 bases removed from V and 10 bases from J, the gap between germline ends came to 12 bases. PCR used 60 Vbeta primers and 13 Jbeta primers. Assay: immunoSEQ multiplex PCR; the TCRdb copy retains only in-frame clones and omits some. The table lists under 200,000 clones, roughly 77% of them singletons, with about 0.36% in the top ten. V is TRBV28 and J is TRBJ1-5, with no clear D. Sequences were obtained from PBMCs. The sequence was obtained from a male donor in good health and CMV-seropositive. CDR3 nucleotides: TGTGCCAGCAGTGTGCCCCTAGTTCCCCAGCATTTT. Its translation is CASSVPLVPQHF.